A selection of T cell receptor beta chains follows, all from one sample in a study of CD8+ T cells in alopecia areata. Measured with immunoSEQ multiplex PCR; TCRdb has only the in-frame clones, and not every one. The sample has about 260,000 clones; about three fifths are singletons. Material: CD4+ T cells sorted from blood, obtained at approximately week 52, from a patient treated with tofacitinib. The receptors were gathered from a human donor with alopecia areata. Each CDR3 is given with its conserved first and last residue. D genes are given only for firm matches. Expanded clones are given a class, and other clones once, few, many or no size at all.

v_call,clone_size,j_call,d_call,cdr3_nt,cdr3_aa
TRBV29-1,few,TRBJ2-5,-,TGCAGCGTTGACTTTGGGGCCATGGAGACCCAGTACTTC,CSVDFGAMETQYF
TRBV6-6,-,TRBJ2-7,TRBD1,TGTGCCAGCAGACGGACAGGGGTCGAGCAGTACTTC,CASRRTGVEQYF
TRBV30,-,TRBJ2-1,TRBD2,TGTGCCTGGAGTACGGCTAGCGGGGGTGAGCAGTTCTTC,CAWSTASGGEQFF
TRBV2,-,TRBJ2-3,-,TGTGCCAGCAGTAGCAATGAGGGGGACCCTAGCACAGATACGCAGTATTTT,CASSSNEGDPSTDTQYF
TRBV30,-,TRBJ2-5,-,TGTGCCTGGAGTGTAAGAGGGACCCAGTACTTC,CAWSVRGTQYF
TRBV29-1,-,TRBJ1-2,-,TGCAGCGTTGATCACTTCTATGGCTACACCTTC,CSVDHFYGYTF
TRBV11-1,-,TRBJ2-7,TRBD2,TGTGCCAGCAGCTTTGGAGCTAGCGGGTACGAGCAGTACTTC,CASSFGASGYEQYF
TRBV5-1,-,TRBJ1-5,-,TGCGCCAGCAGCTTGACGGCTGGATCCAATCAGCCCCAGCATTTT,CASSLTAGSNQPQHF
TRBV30,few,TRBJ1-5,TRBD1,TGTGCCTGGAGTATTCAGGGGGATCAGCCCCAGCATTTT,CAWSIQGDQPQHF
TRBV30,-,TRBJ1-1,-,TGTGCCTGGAGTGTACAAAAGGAAGCTTTCTTT,CAWSVQKEAFF
TRBV30,-,TRBJ2-3,-,TGTGCCTGGAGCCAGGACACGAGGCGGGCAGATACGCAGTATTTT,CAWSQDTRRADTQYF
TRBV6-5,-,TRBJ2-5,TRBD1,TGTGCCAGCAGTAAACGGACAGGCCGACAAGAGACCCAGTACTTC,CASSKRTGRQETQYF
TRBV9,-,TRBJ2-1,-,TGTGCCAGCAGCGTGAGTGGGTCGGTAGTCGGGGGTGAGCAGTTCTTC,CASSVSGSVVGGEQFF
TRBV29-1,-,TRBJ2-7,TRBD1,TGCAGCGGGGGACAGGGGAGGGCCGAGCAGTACTTC,CSGGQGRAEQYF
TRBV5-1,-,TRBJ2-1,TRBD1,TGCGCCAGCAGCTGGACAGGGGGCAACAATGAGCAGTTCTTC,CASSWTGGNNEQFF
TRBV9,few,TRBJ1-5,-,TGTGCCAGCAGCTCTCGAGAGTCTGCTCAGCCCCAGCATTTT,CASSSRESAQPQHF
TRBV29-1,-,TRBJ1-5,TRBD1,TGCAGCGTCAGGACAGGCATTAGCAATCAGCCCCAGCATTTT,CSVRTGISNQPQHF
TRBV25-1,-,TRBJ2-3,-,TGTGCCAGCAGCGTCGGGGCAGGCGACACAGATACGCAGTATTTT,CASSVGAGDTDTQYF
TRBV25-1,-,TRBJ1-4,TRBD1,TGTGCCAGCAGTTCCTCGGACAGGAATAATGAAAAACTGTTTTTT,CASSSSDRNNEKLFF
TRBV10-3,-,TRBJ1-1,-,TGTGCCATCAGCGCGTCGCGGACAGACAACACTGAAGCTTTCTTT,CAISASRTDNTEAFF
TRBV29-1,-,TRBJ2-7,TRBD1,TGCAGCGTTGGTCCCCCTGGGGGGACAGGGGCTATCTACGAGCAGTACTTC,CSVGPPGGTGAIYEQYF
TRBV11-3,-,TRBJ1-2,-,TGTGCCAGCAGCTTAGACTTGGGGCTTTACTATGGCTACACCTTC,CASSLDLGLYYGYTF
TRBV5-4,few,TRBJ2-4,-,TGTGCCAGCAGCTTGGACAGCTTTACCAAAAACATTCAGTACTTC,CASSLDSFTKNIQYF
TRBV29-1,-,TRBJ2-7,-,TGCAGCGTGTCCCGGGACCGGAGCTCCTACGAGCAGTACTTC,CSVSRDRSSYEQYF
TRBV7-2,-,TRBJ2-2,-,TGTGCCAGCAGCTGGTGGGAGGAGGGGGAGCTGTTTTTT,CASSWWEEGELFF
TRBV7-2,-,TRBJ1-2,-,TGTGCCAGCAGCAGAGGACAGCCAGGGGATGGCTACACCTTC,CASSRGQPGDGYTF
TRBV30,-,TRBJ1-2,-,TGTGCCTGGAGTGTCTTGGAGGTTCGCTATGGCTACACCTTC,CAWSVLEVRYGYTF
TRBV27,-,TRBJ1-1,-,TGTGCCAGCAGTTTATCAGGGACCTCCACTGAAGCTTTCTTT,CASSLSGTSTEAFF
TRBV7-9,-,TRBJ1-2,-,TGTGCCAGCAGCTTAGCGAGGGGCTACACCTTC,CASSLARGYTF
TRBV15,-,TRBJ2-2,-,TGTGCCACCAGTCCGCGGGGATCCGGGGCCGGGGAGCTGTTTTTT,CATSPRGSGAGELFF
TRBV5-1,-,TRBJ2-2,-,TGCGCCAGCTCTAGAGCTGCGAACACCGGGGAGCTGTTTTTT,CASSRAANTGELFF
TRBV7-3,-,TRBJ2-1,-,TGTGCCAGCAGCCCCTCTGGGGATGAGCAGTTCTTC,CASSPSGDEQFF
TRBV5-1,-,TRBJ1-1,TRBD1,TGCGCCAGCAGCTTGGTCCGGACAGGGCTCACTGAAGCTTTCTTT,CASSLVRTGLTEAFF